What follows are 20 T cell receptor beta chains derived from one specimen sequenced in a study of T-cell memory formation after mild COVID-19. MiXCR, applied by TCRdb to the 5' RACE reads, yields one record per CDR3 protein. The sample carries 450,000 or so distinct CDR3 sequences, about 23% recorded once. Sequenced sample: PBMCs or a T cell subset sorted from them (not recorded which). These receptors were collected from an adult woman who had mild COVID-19 (a few samples of this study predate the infection). Cell type and time point are not known.

This clonotype was detected only a few times. The chain is built from TRBV5-6 and TRBJ2-2, with D uncertain. CDR1 is SGHDT and CDR2 is YYEEEE in the germline V gene. Trimming left V 4 bases short and J 6 bases short, with 16 bases between. The CDR3 is 15 residues long. The CDR3 DNA follows: TGTGCCAGCAGCCTCCGGACGAGTTTAGCCGGGGAGCTGTTTTTT. Encoded protein: CASSLRTSLAGELFF.

The rearrangement uses TRBV2 and TRBJ2-6; 9 bases align to TRBD2. V lost 6 bases, J lost 4 bases, and 13 bases stayed unmatched. Germline-derived CDR1 and CDR2 are SNHLY and FYNNEI. The CDR3 has 18 residues. The chain's CDR3 is CASRTLSSGGQGANVLTF. As DNA, the CDR3 is TGTGCCAGCAGAACGTTATCGAGCGGGGGGCAAGGGGCCAACGTCCTGACTTTC.

This chain joins TRBV9 and TRBJ1-3, with 8 bases that match TRBD1. The CDR3 consists of 17 residues. The V and J ends lost 4 bases and 1 base, in that order; junction bases with no gene match: 10. Germline V gives CDR1 SGDLS, CDR2 YYNGEE. The CDR3 spells CASSSQTGEGSGNTIYF. CDR3 sequence (DNA): TGTGCCAGCAGCTCTCAGACAGGGGAAGGGTCTGGAAACACCATATATTTT.

The sample holds a few counts of this clonotype. The rearrangement joins TRBV29-1 to TRBJ2-7; D unresolved. This CDR3 spans 12 amino acids. V was cut by 4 bases and J by 1 base, with 8 bases left in between. Germline lookup yields CDR1 SQVTM and CDR2 ANQGSEA. The DNA of the CDR3 is TGCAGCGTTGTAGGAGCATCCTACGAGCAGTACTTC. Translation gives CSVVGASYEQYF.

This clonotype was found a few times. The chain links TRBV6-5 to TRBJ2-5; tentative D call: TRBD2 (6 bases). V dropped 2 bases and J dropped 5 bases, with 12 bases sitting between them. The CDR3 is 14 amino acids. Germline V lookup: CDR1 MNHEY, CDR2 SVGAGI. The CDR3 nucleotides read TGTGCCAGCAGTTACGGGCTAGCGAGGGAGACCCAGTACTTC. This encodes CASSYGLARETQYF.

The V and J genes are TRBV18 and TRBJ2-1, with 7 bases aligning to TRBD2. The CDR3 loop spans 12 amino acids. The germline gives CDR1 KGHSH, CDR2 LQKENI. Unmatched junction bases numbered 8, after V lost 3 bases and J lost 15 bases. The CDR3 region is CASSPQTGLPFF. The DNA for the CDR3 is TGTGCCAGCTCACCTCAAACGGGACTACCGTTCTTC.

This chain connects TRBV24-1 to TRBJ2-1; 16 bases fit TRBD2. Germline CDR1 and CDR2: KGHDR and SFDVKD. With V trimmed by 0 bases and J by 7 bases, 5 bases remained unmatched. The CDR3 length is 18 residues. The CDR3: CATSDLPPGLAGGNEQFF. The CDR3 DNA is TGTGCCACCAGTGATTTGCCCCCGGGACTAGCGGGAGGGAATGAGCAGTTCTTC.

This clonotype was seen a handful of times. The chain couples TRBV7-9 to TRBJ2-3; possible D gene TRBD2, 5 bases. CDR3 length: 14 residues. V lost 5 bases and J 2 bases, leaving 11 bases between the germline ends. Germline lookup yields CDR1 SEHNR and CDR2 FQNEAQ (reference sequence). The CDR3 protein is CASSVGLPTDTQYF. CDR3 coding DNA: TGTGCCAGCAGCGTCGGACTTCCCACAGATACGCAGTATTTT. Full variable domain (remainder filled in from reference TRBV7-9 and TRBJ2-3): DTGVSQNPRHKITKRGQNVTFRCDPISEHNRLYWYRQTLGQGPEFLTYFQNEAQLEKSRLLSDRFSAERPKGSFSTLEIQRTEQGDSAMYLCASSVGLPTDTQYFGPGTRLTVL.

The chain recombines TRBV5-4 with TRBJ1-1; D might be TRBD1 (5 bases). Germline CDR1 SGHNT, CDR2 YYREEE (reference sequence). CDR3 length: 16 residues. V lost 3 bases and J lost 5, with 20 bases in between. CDR3 nucleotides: TGTGCCAGCAGCTCCGCCGGGGCCGCCCTAGGTACTGAAGCTTTCTTT. This encodes CASSSAGAALGTEAFF.

CDR3 sequence: CASSRAEMGSTF. DNA of the CDR3: TGTGCCAGTAGTCGCGCAGAGATGGGGTCCACCTTC. This chain uses TRBV19 with TRBJ1-2, with D uncertain. Germline V gives CDR1 LNHDA, CDR2 SQIVND (reference sequence). The CDR3 loop spans 12 amino acids. Deletions cut 5 bases from V and 13 bases from J, with 17 bases between.

The chain uses TRBV10-3 and TRBJ2-7, with a possible D match to TRBD2 (7 bases). Germline lookup yields CDR1 ENHRY and CDR2 SYGVKD. The CDR3 runs 16 residues. V was cut by 0 bases and J by 0 bases, with 12 bases left in between. CDR3 region: CAISESGGGRSYEQYF. For the CDR3, the DNA is TGTGCCATCAGTGAGTCGGGCGGGGGCCGCTCCTACGAGCAGTACTTC.

This clonotype occurred a few times. This chain uses TRBV2 with TRBJ2-5, with no clear D. The germline V gene encodes CDR1 SNHLY and CDR2 FYNNEI. The CDR3 covers 14 residues. V was shortened by 4 bases and J by 5 bases, with 14 bases between the two germline ends. The chain's CDR3 is CASSGRSGEETQYF. The CDR3 DNA is TGTGCCAGCAGTGGAAGGTCAGGCGAGGAGACCCAGTACTTC.

The chain carries TRBV9 and TRBJ2-2; perhaps TRBD2 as D (7 bases). Germline loops: CDR1 SGDLS, CDR2 YYNGEE. The V and J ends lost 4 bases and 7 bases respectively, with 17 bases between them. The CDR3 is 15 amino acids. The CDR3 coding sequence is TGTGCCAGCAGCCCACGTAGGGGGGGCTACGGGGAGCTGTTTTTT. Translated: CASSPRRGGYGELFF. Full variable domain (remainder filled in from reference TRBV9 and TRBJ2-2): DSGVTQTPKHLITATGQRVTLRCSPRSGDLSVYWYQQSLDQGLQFLIQYYNGEERAKGNILERFSAQQFPDLHSELNLSSLELGDSALYFCASSPRRGGYGELFFGEGSRLTVL.

This chain links TRBV7-6 with TRBJ2-3; TRBD2 aligns across 8 bases. Germline CDR1 reads SGHVS; CDR2 reads FNYEAQ. This CDR3 has 14 amino acids. With 4 bases clipped from V and 3 bases from J, the junction kept 3 bases outside the gene matches. The CDR3 protein is CASSSGGVTDTQYF. Written as DNA, the CDR3 is TGTGCCAGCAGCTCGGGGGGGGTAACAGATACGCAGTATTTT.

The V call is TRBV24-1, the J call TRBJ1-4, with D perhaps matching TRBD1 (5 bases). The CDR3 sequence is 13 residues long. V was shortened by 2 bases and J by 5 bases, with 5 bases between the two germline ends. Germline V lookup: CDR1 KGHDR, CDR2 SFDVKD. The CDR3 DNA reads as TGTGCCACCAGTGATTGGGGGAATGAAAAACTGTTTTTT. It yields the protein CATSDWGNEKLFF.

This clonotype was picked up a small number of times. The rearrangement uses TRBV12-3 or TRBV12-4 and TRBJ2-2; 9 nucleotides align to TRBD1. The CDR3 runs 16 residues. The ends lost 1 base at V and 7 bases at J; junction bases unmatched: 7. In DNA form, the CDR3 reads TGTGCCAGCAGTTTAGATTGGACAGGGGCCTTCGGGGAGCTGTTTTTT. Encoded protein: CASSLDWTGAFGELFF.

V is TRBV12-3 or TRBV12-4 and J is TRBJ2-3, with D perhaps assigned TRBD1 or TRBD2 (6 bases each). V lost 10 bases and J lost 1, with 18 bases in between. The CDR3 has 15 amino acids. This chain's CDR3 is CATRQEGIGTDTQYF. CDR3 nucleotide sequence: TGTGCCACCCGACAGGAGGGGATTGGCACAGATACGCAGTATTTT.

The chain has TRBV29-1 and TRBJ2-7, with TRBD2 matching 10 bases. Germline-derived CDR1 and CDR2 are SQVTM and ANQGSEA. V dropped 5 bases and J dropped 4; count of bases not matched to a gene: 5. This CDR3 region has 13 residues. CDR3 loop: CSVLAGDNYEQYF. In nucleotides, the CDR3 is TGCAGCGTTCTAGCGGGAGATAATTACGAGCAGTACTTC.

The CDR3 region is CASSQTGPEAFF. DNA for the CDR3: TGCGCCAGCAGCCAGACAGGGCCTGAAGCTTTCTTT. The J gene is TRBJ1-1, the V gene TRBV5-1, with TRBD1 matching over 7 bases. Losses at the gene ends were 4 bases for V and 6 bases for J; bases not matched to a gene: 3. Per germline, CDR1 SGHRS and CDR2 YFSETQ. CDR3 length equals 12 residues.

This clonotype came up a few times. The chain has TRBV7-2 and TRBJ2-5, with 8 bases matching TRBD1. The V gene end was trimmed by 5 bases and the J gene end by 5 bases; junction bases not matched to a gene: 10. Germline CDR1 is SGHTA and CDR2 is FQGNSA. The CDR3 extends over 15 amino acids. CDR3 DNA sequence: TGTGCCAGCAGCCTAGACAGGGGCGTTATTGAGACCCAGTACTTC. It encodes CASSLDRGVIETQYF.